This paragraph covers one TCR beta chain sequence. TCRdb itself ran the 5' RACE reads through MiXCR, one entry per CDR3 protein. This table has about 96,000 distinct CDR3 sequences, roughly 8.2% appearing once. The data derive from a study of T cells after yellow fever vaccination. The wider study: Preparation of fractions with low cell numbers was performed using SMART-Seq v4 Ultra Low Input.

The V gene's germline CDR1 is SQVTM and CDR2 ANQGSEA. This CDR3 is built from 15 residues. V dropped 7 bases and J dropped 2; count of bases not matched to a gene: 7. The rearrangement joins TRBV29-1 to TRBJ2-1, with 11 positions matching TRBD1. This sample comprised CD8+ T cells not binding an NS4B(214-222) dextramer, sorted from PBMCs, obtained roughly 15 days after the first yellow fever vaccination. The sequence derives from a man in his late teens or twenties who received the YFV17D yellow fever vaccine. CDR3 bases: TGCAGCGCTGCAGGGACAGGGGGTGCCTACAATGAGCAGTTCTTC. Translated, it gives CSAAGTGGAYNEQFF.